This T cell receptor beta chain originates from a study of T cells in Graves' hyperthyroidism and ophthalmopathy. Study observations and caveats: Stable hyperthyroidism was separated from ophthalmopathy by a model based on 13 V-J features.

Newly diagnosed hyperthyroidism patients aged 18 to 65 years had disease lasting under 2 months. Patients were excluded because of uncontrolled infection, other autoimmune disease, pregnancy or lactation. TCR beta CDR3 region amplification was performed from RNA transcripts. The TCR CDR3 was amplified in a first-round RT-PCR using the HTBI primer set. TCRdb passed the multiplex PCR reads through MiXCR, listing each CDR3 protein once. Seen here are 300,000 to 400,000 distinct CDR3 sequences, roughly 13% observed once, and the top ten hold 9.2%. This clonotype has a count of ten or more. Its antigen is unknown. The CDR3 runs to 15 residues. The germline gives CDR1 DFQATT, CDR2 SNEGSKA (reference sequence). V dropped 1 base and J dropped 1; count of bases not matched to a gene: 5.

This chain joins TRBV20-1 and TRBJ1-1; the match to TRBD1 covers 8 bases. The sequence came from a woman under 30 with Graves' hyperthyroidism. What was sequenced was blood. The CDR3 region has the DNA TGCAGTGCTAGAGGATGGACAGGGAAGAACACTGAAGCTTTCTTT. Protein sequence: CSARGWTGKNTEAFF.